Reported below is one T cell receptor (beta chain). This sample stems from a study of blood T cell repertoires in COVID-19. As for the study in general: Spain, Italy and the United States supplied samples that represented acute and convalescent COVID-19. Sources were T cells, B-cell-depleted T cells, or PBMCs; the material itself was cDNA or gDNA.

From germline, CDR1 is SGHAT and CDR2 FQNNGV. V dropped 11 bases and J dropped 0; count of bases not matched to a gene: 6. CDR3 length equals 13 residues. Measured with immunoSEQ multiplex PCR; TCRdb has only the in-frame clones, and not every one. Of about 240,000 clones listed, more than 75% were seen once; the top ten hold under 9%. What was sequenced was peripheral blood. The source of this sequence is a woman in her 70s with active or convalescent COVID-19. The chain recombines TRBV11-2 with TRBJ1-1; 7 bases line up with TRBD1. In nucleotides, the CDR3 is TGTGCCCTGATGGACAGGCTGAACACTGAAGCTTTCTTT. Translated: CALMDRLNTEAFF.